This TCR beta chain stems from a study of blood T cells in healthy people across ages. A second PCR of about 7 to 12 cycles used a sample-barcoded 5' primer and a J-beta primer mix. TCRdb reprocessed the 5' RACE reads via MiXCR and lists one record per CDR3 protein. The profile covers 710,000 or so distinct CDR3 sequences, with about a fifth appearing a single time and less than 25% taken by the ten largest. V lost 5 bases to trimming and J lost 2 bases; unmatched junction nucleotides: 5. CDR1 and CDR2 (germline): MNHEY, SVGAGI. CDR3 length equals 15 residues. Sample: blood. The clonotype comes from a man between 65 and 85 years old in good health. The chain is built from TRBV6-5 and TRBJ2-3, with TRBD2 identical over 9 bases. The CDR3 region is CASSPTSGYTDTQYF. The CDR3 bases are TGTGCCAGCAGTCCGACTAGCGGATACACAGATACGCAGTATTTT.